This T cell receptor (beta chain) comes out of a study of follicular helper T cells after annual influenza vaccination. The wider study: Across the 2013-2014, 2014-2015 and 2015-2016 vaccination seasons, some subjects were resampled.

Method: immunoSEQ multiplex PCR; TCRdb's copy keeps in-frame clones and lacks some. The sample consists of more than 5,500 clones, 80% to 85% of them appearing once. Stated time point: 2015-2016 season, 7 days after influenza vaccination. V was pared by 0 bases and J by 6 bases, with 10 bases between. Germline V lookup: CDR1 SGHTA, CDR2 FQGTGA. The CDR3 contains 14 residues. The source was CXCR5- memory CD4+ T cells sorted from blood, collected 7 days after influenza vaccination. This sequence was found in an adult who received the influenza vaccine. The chain carries TRBV7-3 and TRBJ2-3, with a weak D call TRBD2 (6 bases). Written as DNA, the CDR3 is TGTGCCAGCAGCTTAACGTTCGGGAGTGATACGCAGTATTTT. Translating gives CASSLTFGSDTQYF.